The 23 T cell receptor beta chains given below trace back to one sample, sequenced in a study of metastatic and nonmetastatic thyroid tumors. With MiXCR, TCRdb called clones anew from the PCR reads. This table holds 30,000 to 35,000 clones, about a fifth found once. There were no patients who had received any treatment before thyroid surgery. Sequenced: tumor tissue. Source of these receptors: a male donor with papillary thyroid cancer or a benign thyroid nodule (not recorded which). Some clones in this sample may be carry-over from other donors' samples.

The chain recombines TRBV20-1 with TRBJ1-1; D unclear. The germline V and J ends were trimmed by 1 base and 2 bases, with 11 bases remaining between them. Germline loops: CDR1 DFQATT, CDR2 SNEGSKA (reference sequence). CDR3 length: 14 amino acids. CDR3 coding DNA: TGCAGTGCTAGAGGGGGAACTTTTAACACTGAAGCTTTCTTT. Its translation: CSARGGTFNTEAFF.

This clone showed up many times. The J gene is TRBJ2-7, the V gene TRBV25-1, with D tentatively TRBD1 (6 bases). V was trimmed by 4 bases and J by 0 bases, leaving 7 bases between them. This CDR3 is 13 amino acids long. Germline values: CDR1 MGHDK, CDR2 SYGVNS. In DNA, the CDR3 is TGTGCCAGCAGTGTGACAGGCTCCTACGAGCAGTACTTC. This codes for CASSVTGSYEQYF.

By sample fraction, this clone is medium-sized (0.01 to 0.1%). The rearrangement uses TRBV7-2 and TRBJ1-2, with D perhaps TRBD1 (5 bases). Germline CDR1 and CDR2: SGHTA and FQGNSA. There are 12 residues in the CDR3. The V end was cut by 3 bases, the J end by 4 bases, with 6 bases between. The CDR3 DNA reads TGTGCCAGCAGCTTGGACACCTATGGCTACACCTTC. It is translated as CASSLDTYGYTF. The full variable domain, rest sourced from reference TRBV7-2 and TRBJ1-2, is GAGVSQSPSNKVTEKGKDVELRCDPISGHTALYWYRQSLGQGLEFLIYFQGNSAPDKSGLPSDRFSAERTGGSVSTLTIQRTQQEDSAVYLCASSLDTYGYTFGSGTRLTVV.

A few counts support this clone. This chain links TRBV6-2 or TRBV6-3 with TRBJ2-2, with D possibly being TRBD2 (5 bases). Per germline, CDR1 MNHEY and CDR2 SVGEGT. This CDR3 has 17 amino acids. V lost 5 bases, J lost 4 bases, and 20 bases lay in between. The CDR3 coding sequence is TGTGCCAGCAGTCCTTGGAGGTGTACACGACGCACCGGGGAGCTGTTTTTT. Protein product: CASSPWRCTRRTGELFF.

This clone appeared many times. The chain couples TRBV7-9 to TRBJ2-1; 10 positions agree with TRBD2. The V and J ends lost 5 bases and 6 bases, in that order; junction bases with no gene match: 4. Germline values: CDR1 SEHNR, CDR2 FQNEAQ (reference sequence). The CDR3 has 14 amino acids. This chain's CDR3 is CASSPSGSVNEQFF. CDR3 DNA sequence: TGTGCCAGCAGCCCTAGCGGGAGTGTCAATGAGCAGTTCTTC.

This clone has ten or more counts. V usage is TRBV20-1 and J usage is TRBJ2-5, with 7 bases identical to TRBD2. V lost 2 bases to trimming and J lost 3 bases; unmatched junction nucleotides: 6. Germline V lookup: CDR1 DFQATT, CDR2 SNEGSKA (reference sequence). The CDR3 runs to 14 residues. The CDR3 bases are TGCAGTGCTAGATTGGGAGGGCGGGAAGAGACCCAGTACTTC. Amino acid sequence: CSARLGGREETQYF.

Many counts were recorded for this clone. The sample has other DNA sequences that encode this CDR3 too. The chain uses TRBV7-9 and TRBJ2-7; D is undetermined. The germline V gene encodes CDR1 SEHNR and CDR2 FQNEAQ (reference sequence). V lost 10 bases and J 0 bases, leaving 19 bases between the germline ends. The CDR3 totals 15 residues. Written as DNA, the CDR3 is TGTGCCATTCAAGTCGTCTCCGGGCCCTCCTACGAGCAGTACTTC. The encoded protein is CAIQVVSGPSYEQYF.

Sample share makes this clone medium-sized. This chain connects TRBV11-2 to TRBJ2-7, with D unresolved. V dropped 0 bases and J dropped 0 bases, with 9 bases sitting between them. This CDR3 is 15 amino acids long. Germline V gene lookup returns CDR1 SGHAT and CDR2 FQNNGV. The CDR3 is CASSLEDGSSYEQYF. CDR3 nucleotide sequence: TGTGCCAGCAGCTTAGAGGACGGTAGCTCCTACGAGCAGTACTTC.

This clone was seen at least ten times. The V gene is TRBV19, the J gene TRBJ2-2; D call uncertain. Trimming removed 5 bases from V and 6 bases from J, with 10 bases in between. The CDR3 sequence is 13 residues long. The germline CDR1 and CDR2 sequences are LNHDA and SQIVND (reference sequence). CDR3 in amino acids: CASSVKVSGELFF. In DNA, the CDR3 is TGTGCCAGTAGTGTCAAGGTTTCCGGGGAGCTGTTTTTT.

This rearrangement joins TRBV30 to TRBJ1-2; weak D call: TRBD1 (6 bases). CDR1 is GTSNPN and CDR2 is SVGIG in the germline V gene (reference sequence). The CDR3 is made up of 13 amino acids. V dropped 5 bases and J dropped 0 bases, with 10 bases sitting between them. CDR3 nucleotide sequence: TGTGCCTGGTGGGACACAGCTAACTATGGCTACACCTTC. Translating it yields CAWWDTANYGYTF.

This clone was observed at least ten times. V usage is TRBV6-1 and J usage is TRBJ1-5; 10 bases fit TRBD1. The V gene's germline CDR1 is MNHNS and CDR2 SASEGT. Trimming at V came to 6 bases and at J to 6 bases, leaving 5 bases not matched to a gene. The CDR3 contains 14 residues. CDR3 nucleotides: TGTGCCAGCAGCCCCGGACAGGGGGGTCAGCCCCAGCATTTT. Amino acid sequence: CASSPGQGGQPQHF.

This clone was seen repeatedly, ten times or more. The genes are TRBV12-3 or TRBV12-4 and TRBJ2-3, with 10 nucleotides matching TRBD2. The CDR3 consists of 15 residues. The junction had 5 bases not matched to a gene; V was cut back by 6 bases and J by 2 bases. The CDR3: CASRNSGRFTDTQYF. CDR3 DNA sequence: TGTGCCAGCAGAAATAGCGGGAGGTTCACAGATACGCAGTATTTT.

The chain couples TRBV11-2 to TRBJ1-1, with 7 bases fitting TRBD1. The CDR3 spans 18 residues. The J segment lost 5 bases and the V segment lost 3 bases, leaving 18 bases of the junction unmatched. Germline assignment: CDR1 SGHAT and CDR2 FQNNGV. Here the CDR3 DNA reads TGTGCCAGCAGCTTGGGGACGACAGGGACATCGGGGGGAACTGAAGCTTTCTTT. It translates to CASSLGTTGTSGGTEAFF.

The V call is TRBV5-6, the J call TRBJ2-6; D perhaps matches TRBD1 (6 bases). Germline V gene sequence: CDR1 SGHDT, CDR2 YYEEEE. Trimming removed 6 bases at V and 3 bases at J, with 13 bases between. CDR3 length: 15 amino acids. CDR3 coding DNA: TGTGCCAGCACCCGGACAGTTTTTGGGGCCAACGTCCTGACTTTC. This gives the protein CASTRTVFGANVLTF.

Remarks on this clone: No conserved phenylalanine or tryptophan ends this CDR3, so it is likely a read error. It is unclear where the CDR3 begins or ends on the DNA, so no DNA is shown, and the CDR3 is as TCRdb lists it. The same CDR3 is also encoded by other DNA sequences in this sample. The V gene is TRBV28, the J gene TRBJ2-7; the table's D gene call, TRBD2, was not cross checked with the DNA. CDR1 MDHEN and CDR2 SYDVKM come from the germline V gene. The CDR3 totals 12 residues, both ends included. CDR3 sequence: CASSPQVFRGGY.

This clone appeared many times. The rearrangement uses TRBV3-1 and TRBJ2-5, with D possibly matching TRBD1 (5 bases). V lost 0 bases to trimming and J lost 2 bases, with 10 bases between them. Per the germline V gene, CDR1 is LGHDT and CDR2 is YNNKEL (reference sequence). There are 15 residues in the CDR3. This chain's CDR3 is CASSQEPHRQETQYF. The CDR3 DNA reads TGTGCCAGCAGCCAAGAACCACACAGGCAAGAGACCCAGTACTTC.

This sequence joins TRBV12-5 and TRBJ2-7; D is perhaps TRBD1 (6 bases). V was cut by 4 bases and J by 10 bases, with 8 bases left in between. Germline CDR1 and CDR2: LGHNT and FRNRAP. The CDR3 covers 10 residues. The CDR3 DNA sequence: TGTGCTAGTGGTTCCGGGACACAGTACTTC. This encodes CASGSGTQYF.

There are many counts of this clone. The DNA for the CDR3 is TGCGCCAGCAGCTCCGTAGCATTCGGGAACAATGAGCAGTTCTTC. Amino acids: CASSSVAFGNNEQFF. The chain combines TRBV5-1 with TRBJ2-1; possible D gene TRBD2, 5 bases. Germline CDR1 and CDR2: SGHRS and YFSETQ. The V gene lost 3 bases and the J gene lost 5 bases, with 15 bases spanning the gap. The CDR3 sequence is 15 residues long. Filled out from reference TRBV5-1 and TRBJ2-1, the complete variable domain reads KAGVTQTPRYLIKTRGQQVTLSCSPISGHRSVSWYQQTPGQGLQFLFEYFSETQRNKGNFPGRFSGRQFSNSRSEMNVSTLELGDSALYLCASSSVAFGNNEQFFGPGTRLTVL.

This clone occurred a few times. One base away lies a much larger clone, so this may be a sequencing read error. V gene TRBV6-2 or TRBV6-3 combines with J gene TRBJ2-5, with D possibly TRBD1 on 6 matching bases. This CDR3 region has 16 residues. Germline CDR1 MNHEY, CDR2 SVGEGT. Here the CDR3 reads CASSYASGHLQENQYF. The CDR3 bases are TGTGCCAGCAGTTACGCCTCGGGACACCTACAAGAGAACCAGTACTTC.

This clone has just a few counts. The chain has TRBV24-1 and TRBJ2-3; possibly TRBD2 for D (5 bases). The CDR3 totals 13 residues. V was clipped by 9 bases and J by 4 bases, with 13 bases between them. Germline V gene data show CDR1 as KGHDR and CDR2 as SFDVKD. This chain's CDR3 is CATRKGVADTQYF. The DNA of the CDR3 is TGTGCCACCCGGAAGGGAGTGGCAGATACGCAGTATTTT.

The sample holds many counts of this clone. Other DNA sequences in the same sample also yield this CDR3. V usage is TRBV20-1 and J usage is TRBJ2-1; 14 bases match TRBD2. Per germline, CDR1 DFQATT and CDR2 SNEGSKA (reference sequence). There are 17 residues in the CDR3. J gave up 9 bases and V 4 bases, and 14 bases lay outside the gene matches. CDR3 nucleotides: TGCAGTGCTAACCAACCCCCGGGACTAGCGGGAGTAGGTGAGCAGTTCTTC. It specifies CSANQPPGLAGVGEQFF.

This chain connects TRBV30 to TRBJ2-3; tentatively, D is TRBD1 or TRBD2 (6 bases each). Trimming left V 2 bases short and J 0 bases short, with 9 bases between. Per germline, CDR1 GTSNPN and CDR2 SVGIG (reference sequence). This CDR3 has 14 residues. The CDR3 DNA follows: TGTGCCTGGAGTACAGGGACTAGCACAGATACGCAGTATTTT. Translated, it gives CAWSTGTSTDTQYF.

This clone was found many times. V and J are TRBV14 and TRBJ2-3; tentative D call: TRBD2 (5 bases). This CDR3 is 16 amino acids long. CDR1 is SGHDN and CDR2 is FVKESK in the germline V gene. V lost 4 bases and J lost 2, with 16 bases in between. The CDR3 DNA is TGTGCCAGCAGCCTAACTAGAAACCACCTCACAGATACGCAGTATTTT. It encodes CASSLTRNHLTDTQYF.